The 21 T cell receptor beta chains reported below all come from one sample, sequenced in a study of T cell repertoires in cytomegalovirus infection. TCRdb itself ran the reads through MiXCR, one entry per CDR3 protein. The table records around 330,000 distinct CDR3 sequences, 17% of them present only once. Source material: PBMCs. Receptors originate from a human donor in good health (CMV status not recorded). Some clones in this sample may be carry-over from other donors' samples.

On this clonotype itself: This may be a read error: a much more frequent sequence differs by one nucleotide. V gene TRBV7-2 combines with J gene TRBJ2-1; 8 positions agree with TRBD2. The ends lost 5 bases at V and 7 bases at J; junction bases unmatched: 10. The germline V gene encodes CDR1 SGHTA and CDR2 FQGNSA. The length of the CDR3 is 15 residues. The CDR3 here is CASSLGGLVVNEQFF. CDR3 nucleotide sequence: TGTGCCAGCAGCCTAGGGGGACTAGTGGTGAATGAGCAGTTCTTC.

This chain joins TRBV4-1 and TRBJ2-3; tentative D call: TRBD2 (7 bases). V lost 5 bases, J lost 1 base, and 16 bases lay in between. This CDR3 spans 16 amino acids. Germline V gene sequence: CDR1 MGHRA, CDR2 YSYEKL. CDR3 DNA sequence: TGCGCCAGCAGCTTGGGGGGGGCCGGTGGCACAGATACGCAGTATTTT. Its translation is CASSLGGAGGTDTQYF.

The V and J genes are TRBV6-2 or TRBV6-3 and TRBJ1-1; 7 bases are a match to TRBD1. Trimming cost V 6 bases and J 6 bases; bases outside gene matches: 7. The CDR3 extends over 13 amino acids. In germline, CDR1 is MNHEY, CDR2 SVGEGT. CDR3 in DNA: TGTGCCAGCAGGGACACAGGGGTGGCTGAAGCTTTCTTT. Translated, it gives CASRDTGVAEAFF.

This clonotype came up many times. The gene calls are TRBV7-2 and TRBJ1-6; D gene unclear. V was trimmed by 10 bases and J by 2 bases, leaving 6 bases between them. The germline CDR1 and CDR2 sequences are SGHTA and FQGNSA. This CDR3 spans 12 amino acids. The CDR3 here is CATGAYNSPLHF. CDR3 sequence (DNA): TGTGCCACTGGGGCCTATAATTCACCCCTCCACTTT.

V usage is TRBV4-3 and J usage is TRBJ1-2; possible D gene TRBD1, 6 bases. CDR1 is LGHNA and CDR2 is YSLEER in the germline V gene. Trimming stripped 0 bases from V and 7 bases from J, with 15 bases between. There are 15 residues in the CDR3. CDR3 DNA: TGCGCCAGCAGCCAAGAAGGCGGGGGGGCTGGTGGCTACACCTTC. Translating gives CASSQEGGGAGGYTF.

This chain connects TRBV20-1 to TRBJ2-5; no firm D call. Germline V lookup: CDR1 DFQATT, CDR2 SNEGSKA (reference sequence). The CDR3 is made up of 11 amino acids. Trimming took off 5 bases at V and 7 bases at J, with 11 bases between the two ends. CDR3 DNA: TGCAGTGCTCCGACCAGAGGGACCCAGTACTTC. Amino acids: CSAPTRGTQYF.

The chain employs TRBV11-2 and TRBJ2-5; TRBD2 matches 9 bases. The CDR3 runs 18 residues. Per germline, CDR1 SGHAT and CDR2 FQNNGV. J was trimmed by 2 bases and V by 1 base; bases with no gene match: 11. The CDR3 sequence: CASSLGLLAGALQETQYF. Written as DNA, the CDR3 is TGTGCCAGCAGCTTAGGATTGTTAGCGGGGGCCTTACAAGAGACCCAGTACTTC.

DNA for the CDR3: TGCAGCGTGACCCGCGCGACAGTGAACACTGAAGCTTTCTTT. Encoded protein: CSVTRATVNTEAFF. The chain has TRBV29-1 and TRBJ1-1; possible D gene TRBD1, 5 bases. The CDR3 is made up of 14 amino acids. The V gene lost 6 bases and the J gene lost 0 bases, with 14 bases spanning the gap. From germline, CDR1 is SQVTM and CDR2 ANQGSEA.

About this clonotype: A much larger clone is a single base away; this may be a read error. The genes are TRBV12-3 or TRBV12-4 and TRBJ1-3; 7 bases are a match to TRBD1. V was pared by 5 bases and J by 2 bases, with 12 bases of the junction left unmatched. The CDR3 has 17 residues. The CDR3 reads CASSPQWIGGTGNTIYF. CDR3 coding DNA: TGTGCCAGCAGTCCGCAATGGATAGGGGGCACTGGAAACACCATATATTTT.

This rearrangement joins TRBV5-1 to TRBJ2-2; 12 bases fit TRBD2. CDR3 length: 17 amino acids. Unmatched junction bases numbered 11, after V lost 4 bases and J lost 7 bases. Germline assignment: CDR1 SGHRS and CDR2 YFSETQ. For the CDR3, the DNA is TGCGCCAGCAGCGGCGGAGCTAGCGGGGGGGCCGTCGGGGAGCTGTTTTTT. The encoded protein is CASSGGASGGAVGELFF.

The CDR3: CASSPLTGNGNTEAFF. The CDR3 region has the DNA TGTGCCAGCTCACCACTGACGGGAAACGGGAACACTGAAGCTTTCTTT. The J gene is TRBJ1-1, the V gene TRBV18; D is undetermined. The CDR3 covers 16 residues. Trimming left V 1 base short and J 1 base short, with 13 bases between. Germline V gives CDR1 KGHSH, CDR2 LQKENI.

This chain connects TRBV20-1 to TRBJ1-1, with 7 bases fitting TRBD1. V gave up 1 base and J gave up 4 bases; unmatched junction bases: 9. CDR1 and CDR2 from the germline V gene are DFQATT and SNEGSKA (reference sequence). This CDR3 is built from 15 residues. DNA of the CDR3: TGCAGTGCTAGAGGTGCGACAGGGAGTGGCACTGAAGCTTTCTTT. Translation: CSARGATGSGTEAFF.

The chain uses TRBV19 and TRBJ1-1; D is perhaps TRBD1 (5 bases). Trimming shortened V by 2 bases and J by 6 bases, and 13 bases separated the two germline ends. The CDR3 contains 14 residues. The germline V gene has CDR1 LNHDA and CDR2 SQIVND (reference sequence). In DNA form, the CDR3 reads TGTGCCAGTAGTATAATAAGGGGTTTGGCTGAAGCTTTCTTT. Amino acids: CASSIIRGLAEAFF.

This clonotype was recorded a few times. This rearrangement joins TRBV7-2 to TRBJ2-7; either TRBD1 or TRBD2 may fit D (5 bases each). The CDR3 is made up of 15 amino acids. V was shortened by 3 bases and J by 1 base, with 13 bases between the two germline ends. Looked up from germline, CDR1 is SGHTA and CDR2 is FQGNSA. The CDR3 loop is CASSFFRDASYEQYF. The CDR3 coding sequence is TGTGCCAGCAGCTTCTTCCGGGACGCGTCCTACGAGCAGTACTTC. Full variable domain (missing parts from reference TRBV7-2 and TRBJ2-7): GAGVSQSPSNKVTEKGKDVELRCDPISGHTALYWYRQSLGQGLEFLIYFQGNSAPDKSGLPSDRFSAERTGGSVSTLTIQRTQQEDSAVYLCASSFFRDASYEQYFGPGTRLTVT.

This clonotype has a count of ten or more. This chain links TRBV7-6 with TRBJ1-4; weak D call: TRBD1 (5 bases). Germline V CDR1 and CDR2: SGHVS, FNYEAQ. V shed 5 bases and J shed 0 bases, with 10 bases lying between them. CDR3 length: 15 amino acids. CDR3 sequence (DNA): TGTGCCAGCAGCCCCTACAGGACAACTAATGAAAAACTGTTTTTT. It yields the protein CASSPYRTTNEKLFF.

J is TRBJ1-3 and V is TRBV11-2; D possibly corresponds to TRBD1 (6 bases). The CDR3 covers 16 residues. V shed 2 bases and J shed 0 bases, with 11 bases lying between them. Germline V CDR1 and CDR2: SGHAT, FQNNGV. CDR3: CASSLSGQVSGNTIYF. CDR3 nucleotides: TGTGCCAGCAGCTTATCGGGACAAGTCTCTGGAAACACCATATATTTT.

V and J are TRBV5-5 and TRBJ1-4, with 10 bases lining up with TRBD1. This CDR3 has 17 amino acids. Germline loops: CDR1 SGHKS, CDR2 YYEKEE (reference sequence). The V segment lost 4 bases and the J segment 2 bases; nucleotides outside the gene matches: 8. The CDR3 coding sequence is TGTGCCAGCAGCATCCGGGACAGGGGTTTGACTAATGAAAAACTGTTTTTT. It is translated as CASSIRDRGLTNEKLFF. The whole variable domain, remainder taken from reference TRBV5-5 and TRBJ1-4, is DAGVTQSPTHLIKTRGQQVTLRCSPISGHKSVSWYQQVLGQGPQFIFQYYEKEERGRGNFPDRFSARQFPNYSSELNVNALLLGDSALYLCASSIRDRGLTNEKLFFGSGTQLSVL.

In this sample, this clonotype turned up many times. This chain links TRBV6-6 with TRBJ2-5; 7 bases fit TRBD1. Germline lookup yields CDR1 MNHNY and CDR2 SVGAGI (reference sequence). This CDR3 comprises 15 residues. The ends lost 6 bases at V and 0 bases at J; junction bases unmatched: 7. The CDR3 sequence is CASSLDRAYQETQYF. Here the CDR3 DNA reads TGTGCCAGCAGCCTCGACAGGGCTTACCAAGAGACCCAGTACTTC.

The V gene is TRBV25-1, the J gene TRBJ1-6; D may be TRBD1 (6 bases). The CDR3 runs to 15 residues. Germline CDR1 and CDR2: MGHDK and SYGVNS. Trimming took 0 bases from V and 7 from J, leaving 10 bases between them. CDR3 sequence: CASSEYQGSNSPLHF. CDR3 DNA sequence: TGTGCCAGCAGTGAATATCAGGGGTCAAATTCACCCCTCCACTTT.

This clonotype has more than one count but fewer than ten. The rearrangement joins TRBV7-3 to TRBJ2-7, with 7 bases that match TRBD2. V dropped 5 bases and J dropped 3; count of bases not matched to a gene: 10. The germline CDR1 and CDR2 sequences are SGHTA and FQGTGA. The length of the CDR3 is 15 residues. DNA of the CDR3: TGTGCCAGCAGCCTCGGGCTAGGCGGGGGCTACGAGCAGTACTTC. This translates into CASSLGLGGGYEQYF. Filled out from reference TRBV7-3 and TRBJ2-7, the complete variable domain reads GAGVSQTPSNKVTEKGKYVELRCDPISGHTALYWYRQSLGQGPEFLIYFQGTGAADDSGLPNDRFFAVRPEGSVSTLKIQRTERGDSAVYLCASSLGLGGGYEQYFGPGTRLTVT.

This clonotype appeared many times. This chain connects TRBV28 to TRBJ2-1; no definite D call. V shed 8 bases and J shed 3 bases, with 14 bases lying between them. The germline CDR1 and CDR2 sequences are MDHEN and SYDVKM. The length of the CDR3 is 14 residues. The CDR3 spells CASGRTQYYNEQFF. In DNA, the CDR3 is TGTGCCAGCGGCCGGACCCAGTACTACAATGAGCAGTTCTTC.